This TCR beta chain was obtained from a study of T-cell reconstitution after alpha-beta-depleted transplantation in children (dated by TCRdb to between 2015 and 2016). Study-level background: The study quantitatively tracked T-cell immune reconstitution after TCRalphabeta/CD19-depleted allogeneic hematopoietic cell transplantation in children using TCR repertoire profiling.

Receptors were amplified or captured by PCR. TCRdb names Illumina HiSeq 2500 as the instrument used. TCR library preparation used molecular barcoding, with unique molecular identifiers applied to normalize quantification of the TCRbeta repertoire. TCRdb trimmed public reads at Q25 via fastp, called clones via MiXCR and kept in-frame beta chains. Each CDR3 protein gets just one entry, which takes the most common genes and DNA from the rows behind it. Recorded for this sample are around 70,000 distinct CDR3 sequences; 9.5% to 13% of them occurred a single time. The biggest ten clones account for 13% of the sample. Study-level results and caveats: About two months after transplant, the apparently early recovery of alphabetaT-cell counts reportedly depended on just several hundred clones that had expanded rapidly and came from non-depleted graft cells. In some patients, the high TCRbeta diversity seen at day 60 was put down to recipient T cells and intrathymic progenitors that had survived conditioning. Over subsequent months, a decline in hyperexpanded clone frequencies was noted, and after one year, T-cell counts and TCRbeta diversity were mostly ascribed to newly produced T cells.

The meaning of the sample's treatment or condition label: allogeneic hematopoietic cell transplantation with graft depleted of TCRalphabeta T cells and CD19 B cells. The children who served as transplant recipients had been given grafts of TCRalphabeta/CD19-depleted allogeneic hematopoietic cells. Concerning this clonotype: Its target antigen remains unknown. Base-call qualities are not available, and no considerably larger clone is one nucleotide away.

The CDR3 measures 16 amino acids from cysteine to phenylalanine. Here the CDR3 DNA is all that survives: 48 bases in frame from base 1. CDR1 and CDR2 are read off the germline V gene (reference sequence) as WNHNN and SYGVQD. V sheds 5 bases and J sheds 0 bases, leaving 14 bases between their ends. The V and J genes are TRBV10-1 and TRBJ1-5; the D gene lacks a confident call. This clonotype was obtained from a boy younger than 18 with acute myeloid leukemia, due to receive a stem cell transplant. The sequenced sample was PBMCs, obtained before TCRalphabeta/CD19-depleted stem cell transplant. The CDR3 region reads CASSPETGHSNQPQHF. The nucleotides are TGCGCCAGCAGTCCCGAGACGGGCCATAGCAATCAGCCCCAGCATTTT.